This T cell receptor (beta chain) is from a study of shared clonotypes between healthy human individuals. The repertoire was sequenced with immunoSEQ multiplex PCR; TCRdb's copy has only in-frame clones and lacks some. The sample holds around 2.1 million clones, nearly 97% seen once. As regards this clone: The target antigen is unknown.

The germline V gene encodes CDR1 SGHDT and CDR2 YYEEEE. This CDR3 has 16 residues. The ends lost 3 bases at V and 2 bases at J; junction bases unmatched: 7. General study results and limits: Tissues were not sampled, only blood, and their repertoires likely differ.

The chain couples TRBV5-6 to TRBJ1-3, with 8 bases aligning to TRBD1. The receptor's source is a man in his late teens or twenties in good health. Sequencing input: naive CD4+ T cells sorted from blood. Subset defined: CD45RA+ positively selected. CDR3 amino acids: CASSSTGGPPGNTIYF. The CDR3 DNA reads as TGTGCCAGCAGCTCTACAGGGGGTCCCCCTGGAAACACCATATATTTT. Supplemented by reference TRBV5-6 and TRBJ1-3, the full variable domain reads DAGVTQSPTHLIKTRGQQVTLRCSPKSGHDTVSWYQQALGQGPQFIFQYYEEEERQRGNFPDRFSGHQFPNYSSELNVNALLLGDSALYLCASSSTGGPPGNTIYFGEGSWLTVV.